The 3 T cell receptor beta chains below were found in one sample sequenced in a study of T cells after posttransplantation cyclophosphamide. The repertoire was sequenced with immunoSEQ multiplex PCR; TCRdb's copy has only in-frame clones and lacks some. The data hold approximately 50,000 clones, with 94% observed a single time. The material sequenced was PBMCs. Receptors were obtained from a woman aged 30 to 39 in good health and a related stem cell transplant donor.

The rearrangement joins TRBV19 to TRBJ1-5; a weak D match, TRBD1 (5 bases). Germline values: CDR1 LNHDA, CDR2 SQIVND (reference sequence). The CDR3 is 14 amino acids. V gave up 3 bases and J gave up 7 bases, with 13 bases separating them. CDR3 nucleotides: TGTGCCAGTAGTATCTTAAGGGGTGGGCAGCCCCAGCATTTT. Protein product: CASSILRGGQPQHF.

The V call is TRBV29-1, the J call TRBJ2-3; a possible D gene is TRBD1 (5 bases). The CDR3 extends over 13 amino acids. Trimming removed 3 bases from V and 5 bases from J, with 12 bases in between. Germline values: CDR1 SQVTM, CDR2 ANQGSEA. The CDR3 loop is CSVDKGWEDTQYF. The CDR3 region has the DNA TGCAGCGTTGACAAGGGGTGGGAAGATACGCAGTATTTT.

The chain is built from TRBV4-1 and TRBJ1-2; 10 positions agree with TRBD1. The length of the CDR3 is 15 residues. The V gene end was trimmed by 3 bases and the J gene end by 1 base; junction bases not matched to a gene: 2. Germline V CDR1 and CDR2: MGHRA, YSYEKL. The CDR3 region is CASSHGTGVNYGYTF. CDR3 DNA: TGCGCCAGCAGCCACGGGACAGGGGTTAACTATGGCTACACCTTC.